The 32 T cell receptor beta chains given below trace back to one sample, sequenced in a study of regulatory T cells in long-lasting Graves disease. Specified time point: newly diagnosed GD, antithyroid drugs for less than 3 months. Researchers made the TCR library from RNA that was extracted from PBMCs. TCR beta libraries were built with iRepertoire HTBI primers and Arm-PCR of CDR3 regions. TCRdb reprocessed the multiplex PCR reads via MiXCR and lists one record per CDR3 protein. Of over 200,000 distinct CDR3 sequences in the sample, under 20% were seen once. The sample also formed part of further work on T cells in Graves' hyperthyroidism and ophthalmopathy.

Source: peripheral blood mononuclear cells (PBMCs), taken at new diagnosis, from a patient treated with antithyroid drugs. Receptors were obtained from a woman aged 25-40 years with Graves disease.

Ten or more counts support this clonotype. The gene calls are TRBV20-1 and TRBJ1-2; unclear D gene. There are 13 residues in the CDR3. With 0 bases removed from V and 2 bases from J, the gap between germline ends came to 7 bases. The germline V gene encodes CDR1 DFQATT and CDR2 SNEGSKA (reference sequence). In DNA form, the CDR3 reads TGCAGTGCTAGAGAGGCCGGGAACTATGGCTACACCTTC. Translated: CSAREAGNYGYTF.

V and J are TRBV6-1 and TRBJ2-2, with D uncertain. Trimming left V 5 bases short and J 1 base short, with 17 bases between. CDR3 length equals 17 residues. The germline V gene encodes CDR1 MNHNS and CDR2 SASEGT. CDR3 loop: CASSPVGFSKNTGELFF. CDR3 bases: TGTGCCAGCAGTCCAGTGGGCTTCTCTAAGAACACCGGGGAGCTGTTTTTT.

This clonotype was observed at least ten times. J is TRBJ2-1 and V is TRBV18; D is perhaps TRBD1 (6 bases). Germline V CDR1 and CDR2: KGHSH, LQKENI. The CDR3 runs to 15 residues. The germline V and J ends were trimmed by 0 bases and 2 bases, with 8 bases remaining between them. Here the CDR3 reads CASSPPGTTYNEQFF. The CDR3 region has the DNA TGTGCCAGCTCACCACCGGGGACAACCTACAATGAGCAGTTCTTC. Full variable domain (outside the CDR3, taken from reference TRBV18 and TRBJ2-1): NAGVMQNPRHLVRRRGQEARLRCSPMKGHSHVYWYRQLPEEGLKFMVYLQKENIIDESGMPKERFSAEFPKEGPSILRIQQVVRGDSAAYFCASSPPGTTYNEQFFGPGTRLTVL.

This clonotype was found many times. J is TRBJ1-1 and V is TRBV2; 9 bases align to TRBD1. The length of the CDR3 is 15 residues. The ends lost 3 bases at V and 7 bases at J; junction bases unmatched: 9. Per the germline V gene, CDR1 is SNHLY and CDR2 is FYNNEI. CDR3 amino acids: CASSDWTTGGVEAFF. In DNA form, the CDR3 reads TGTGCCAGCAGTGATTGGACCACAGGGGGCGTTGAAGCTTTCTTT.

The table lists this clonotype with many counts. The chain couples TRBV3-1 to TRBJ1-1; the D is unclear. This CDR3 contains 14 residues. Germline loops: CDR1 LGHDT, CDR2 YNNKEL (reference sequence). Trimming took 5 bases from V and 4 from J, leaving 14 bases between them. CDR3 region: CASSTGSGSTEAFF. Here the CDR3 DNA reads TGTGCCAGCAGCACCGGCTCGGGGAGCACTGAAGCTTTCTTT.

This clonotype was observed many times. V and J are TRBV12-3 or TRBV12-4 and TRBJ2-5; D gene unclear. Deletions cut 6 bases from V and 2 bases from J, with 10 bases between. The CDR3 length is 13 residues. CDR3 DNA sequence: TGTGCCAGCAGATTCAGGTCACAAGAGACCCAGTACTTC. Protein: CASRFRSQETQYF.

V usage is TRBV7-9 and J usage is TRBJ1-1; 8 bases are shared with TRBD1. This CDR3 spans 18 amino acids. The V gene's germline CDR1 is SEHNR and CDR2 FQNEAQ (reference sequence). J lost 3 bases, V lost 5 bases, and 17 bases had no gene match. CDR3 amino acids: CASSRTQKPDRVDTEAFF. Here the CDR3 DNA reads TGTGCCAGCAGCCGGACCCAGAAACCGGACAGGGTTGACACTGAAGCTTTCTTT.

This clonotype was picked up many times. This chain joins TRBV12-3 or TRBV12-4 and TRBJ2-3, with 12 bases aligning to TRBD2. The CDR3 length is 16 residues. With V trimmed by 5 bases and J by 2 bases, 5 bases remained unmatched. The CDR3 protein is CASSRLAGEFTDTQYF. The DNA for the CDR3 is TGTGCCAGCAGTCGACTAGCGGGGGAGTTCACAGATACGCAGTATTTT.

For this clonotype: This may arise from a read error, as a much more abundant clone is one base away. The chain employs TRBV19 and TRBJ1-2; D unclear. Germline-derived CDR1 and CDR2 are LNHDA and SQIVND (reference sequence). The CDR3 consists of 16 residues. The CDR3: CASSMLVGRGLYDYTF. As DNA, the CDR3 is TGTGCCAGTAGTATGCTTGTCGGCAGAGGTCTGTATGACTACACCTTC.

The sample holds many counts of this clonotype. The chain employs TRBV27 and TRBJ1-1, with unresolved D. Germline V gene lookup returns CDR1 MNHEY and CDR2 SMNVEV (reference sequence). Trimming shortened V by 7 bases and J by 1 base, and 10 bases separated the two germline ends. The CDR3 is made up of 13 amino acids. The CDR3 sequence is CASKTPRNTEAFF. The CDR3 DNA is TGTGCCAGCAAGACCCCCCGGAACACTGAAGCTTTCTTT.

This clonotype appeared many times. This chain links TRBV2 with TRBJ2-3; no firm D call. The CDR3 length is 15 residues. V lost 2 bases to trimming and J lost 0 bases, with 9 bases between them. In germline, CDR1 is SNHLY, CDR2 FYNNEI. CDR3 nucleotides: TGTGCCAGCAGTGAATGGCGCTCTAGCACAGATACGCAGTATTTT. Translation: CASSEWRSSTDTQYF.

This clonotype appeared a single time. V gene TRBV7-9 combines with J gene TRBJ1-4; 7 bases are shared with TRBD1. The CDR3 totals 14 residues. V gave up 5 bases and J gave up 6 bases; unmatched junction bases: 6. Germline CDR1 SEHNR, CDR2 FQNEAQ (reference sequence). In DNA form, the CDR3 reads TGTGCCAGCAGCCCCGGCAGGGGGGATGAAAAACTGTTTTTT. It translates to CASSPGRGDEKLFF.

This clonotype was seen at least ten times. This chain connects TRBV6-1 to TRBJ2-3, with TRBD2 matching 12 bases. This CDR3 is 15 amino acids long. The germline CDR1 and CDR2 sequences are MNHNS and SASEGT. Trimming took 2 bases from V and 4 from J; bases not matched to a gene: 1. CDR3 nucleotide sequence: TGTGCCAGCAGTGAACTAGCGGGGGGGCCAGATACGCAGTATTTT. This codes for CASSELAGGPDTQYF.

This clonotype was found many times. The DNA of the CDR3 is TGTGCCAGCAGCTTAGGACAGGAGTACGAGCAGTACTTC. Residues: CASSLGQEYEQYF. V and J are TRBV7-9 and TRBJ2-7; the D gene is possibly TRBD1 (6 bases). With 1 base removed from V and 4 bases from J, the gap between germline ends came to 8 bases. The CDR3 sequence is 13 residues long. Per germline, CDR1 SEHNR and CDR2 FQNEAQ (reference sequence).

In this sample, this clonotype turned up many times. Here the CDR3 DNA reads TGTGCCAGCAGCTCCGGGACTAGCGATCCCAATGAGCAGTTCTTC. Amino acids: CASSSGTSDPNEQFF. The rearrangement uses TRBV7-2 and TRBJ2-1, with TRBD2 matching 10 bases. Germline CDR1 and CDR2: SGHTA and FQGNSA. V shed 4 bases, J shed 6 bases, and the junction held 6 bases outside the gene matches. The CDR3 totals 15 residues.

This clonotype has ten or more counts. The CDR3 here is CASSGGQYQPQHF. The DNA for the CDR3 is TGTGCCAGCAGTGGGGGACAGTATCAGCCCCAGCATTTT. The rearrangement links TRBV12-3 or TRBV12-4 to TRBJ1-5, with 7 positions matching TRBD1. With 5 bases clipped from V and 5 bases from J, the junction kept 3 bases outside the gene matches. The CDR3 runs 13 residues.

This clonotype was counted many times. The chain combines TRBV5-6 with TRBJ1-4; D is unresolved. Per germline, CDR1 SGHDT and CDR2 YYEEEE. Deletions cut 3 bases from V and 0 bases from J, with 12 bases between. The CDR3 covers 16 residues. CDR3 sequence: CASSSAFRATNEKLFF. DNA of the CDR3: TGTGCCAGCAGCTCCGCTTTCAGAGCAACTAATGAAAAACTGTTTTTT.

This clonotype has a handful of counts. A read error may be the cause here, since a much bigger clone is one base away. This is likely a read error, given that the CDR3 carries no conserved phenylalanine or tryptophan at its end. This rearrangement joins TRBV6-5 to TRBJ2-7; possibly TRBD1 for D (5 bases). Germline V gives CDR1 MNHEY, CDR2 SVGAGI. V lost 2 bases and J lost 2, with 13 bases in between. The CDR3 extends over 15 amino acids. The CDR3 here is CASSYGAQRTYEQYL. The CDR3, as DNA: TGTGCCAGCAGTTACGGGGCACAAAGGACCTACGAGCAGTACCTC.

This clonotype has a count of ten or more. This chain links TRBV9 with TRBJ2-3; 8 bases are a match to TRBD1. CDR1 SGDLS and CDR2 YYNGEE come from the germline V gene. Trimming at V came to 4 bases and at J to 4 bases, leaving 5 bases not matched to a gene. The CDR3 length is 14 residues. CDR3 in amino acids: CASSRTGLADTQYF. The CDR3 coding sequence is TGTGCCAGCAGCAGGACAGGGTTGGCAGATACGCAGTATTTT.

This clonotype was observed many times. The V gene is TRBV5-1, the J gene TRBJ2-3, with D hard to call. The V end lost 2 bases, the J end lost 3 bases, and 10 bases lay between the germline ends. The germline V gene encodes CDR1 SGHRS and CDR2 YFSETQ. The CDR3 covers 14 residues. CDR3 sequence (DNA): TGCGCCAGCAGCTTTAACGCGGAAACAGATACGCAGTATTTT. Its translation is CASSFNAETDTQYF.

This clonotype was observed at least ten times. The gene calls are TRBV20-1 and TRBJ2-7; D may be TRBD1 (5 bases). The V end lost 3 bases, the J end lost 4 bases, and 19 bases lay between the germline ends. Germline lookup yields CDR1 DFQATT and CDR2 SNEGSKA (reference sequence). The CDR3 loop spans 15 amino acids. The CDR3 region has the DNA TGCAGTGCTAGTAGAGTGTCGGCAGGGAATTACGAGCAGTACTTC. Encoded protein: CSASRVSAGNYEQYF.

This clonotype was recorded many times. The chain uses TRBV6-5 and TRBJ1-6; TRBD1 agrees at 9 bases. This CDR3 is built from 19 residues. The junction had 7 bases not matched to a gene; V was cut back by 0 bases and J by 1 base. The germline gives CDR1 MNHEY, CDR2 SVGAGI. Here the CDR3 reads CASSYSGQGSGSYNSPLHF. The CDR3 bases are TGTGCCAGCAGTTACTCGGGACAGGGCTCAGGTTCCTATAATTCACCCCTCCACTTT.

This clonotype was recorded at least ten times. The rearrangement joins TRBV6-1 to TRBJ1-1; D remains ambiguous. Germline assignment: CDR1 MNHNS and CDR2 SASEGT. CDR3 length equals 13 residues. The V and J ends lost 4 bases and 0 bases respectively, with 6 bases between them. Written as DNA, the CDR3 is TGTGCCAGCAGTGTTTTGATGAACACTGAAGCTTTCTTT. Its translation: CASSVLMNTEAFF.

Ten or more counts support this clonotype. The chain has TRBV12-3 or TRBV12-4 and TRBJ2-2, with 9 bases lining up with TRBD2. The CDR3 sequence is 20 residues long. V dropped 1 base and J dropped 1; count of bases not matched to a gene: 13. CDR3 in amino acids: CASSLDSLLAGALNTGELFF. The CDR3 DNA follows: TGTGCCAGCAGTTTAGATTCCTTGTTAGCGGGGGCCCTGAACACCGGGGAGCTGTTTTTT.

This clonotype was seen at least ten times. V and J are TRBV20-1 and TRBJ2-1; weak D call: TRBD1 (5 bases). Trimming stripped 3 bases from V and 3 bases from J, with 9 bases between. The CDR3 runs 13 residues. Germline V gene sequence: CDR1 DFQATT, CDR2 SNEGSKA (reference sequence). In DNA, the CDR3 is TGCAGTGCTAGTGTGACAGTCTACAATGAGCAGTTCTTC. Its translation is CSASVTVYNEQFF.

This clonotype was seen just once. The CDR3 region has the DNA TGTGCCAGCAGTACCGGGACCGACGGGACTGAAGCTTTCTTT. Its protein product is CASSTGTDGTEAFF. This sequence joins TRBV6-1 and TRBJ1-1; perhaps TRBD1 as D (5 bases). This CDR3 is built from 14 residues. CDR1 MNHNS and CDR2 SASEGT come from the germline V gene. Trimming removed 5 bases from V and 5 bases from J, with 15 bases in between.

The chain links TRBV20-1 to TRBJ2-6, with a possible D match to TRBD2 (6 bases). CDR1 is DFQATT, CDR2 SNEGSKA, per germline (reference sequence). The germline V and J ends were trimmed by 0 bases and 4 bases, with 10 bases remaining between them. The CDR3 has 15 residues. This CDR3 is CSARDWRVGANVLTF. The CDR3 coding sequence is TGCAGTGCTAGAGATTGGAGGGTGGGGGCCAACGTCCTGACTTTC.

This clonotype was found a few times. This rearrangement joins TRBV7-9 to TRBJ1-6; D unresolved. The germline V and J ends were trimmed by 2 bases and 10 bases, with 6 bases remaining between them. Germline CDR1 reads SEHNR; CDR2 reads FQNEAQ (reference sequence). This CDR3 has 12 residues. CDR3 loop: CASSLKPSPLHF. CDR3 DNA sequence: TGTGCCAGCAGCTTAAAACCCTCACCCCTCCACTTT.

A few counts support this clonotype. A single base separates this from a much larger clone, so it may be a read error. The CDR3 reads CASSAPEGKLLF. The DNA for the CDR3 is TGTGCCAGCAGCGCTCCCGAGGGGAAACTGCTTTTT. V is TRBV7-9 and J is TRBJ1-4, with D possibly TRBD1 on 5 matching bases. Germline-derived CDR1 and CDR2 are SEHNR and FQNEAQ (reference sequence). The CDR3 totals 12 residues.

This clonotype has a count of ten or more. The chain is built from TRBV4-1 and TRBJ2-6; TRBD1 matches at 12 bases. This CDR3 has 18 amino acids. Germline CDR1 MGHRA, CDR2 YSYEKL. Losses at the gene ends were 4 bases for V and 0 bases for J; bases not matched to a gene: 4. The CDR3 nucleotides are TGCGCCAGCAGCCCAGGGACAGGGGGCGTCTCTGGGGCCAACGTCCTGACTTTC. This gives the protein CASSPGTGGVSGANVLTF.

This chain links TRBV10-3 with TRBJ2-7; the D call may be TRBD1 or TRBD2 (5 bases each). This CDR3 is 15 amino acids long. Trimming left V 1 base short and J 4 bases short, with 14 bases between. Looked up from germline, CDR1 is ENHRY and CDR2 is SYGVKD. CDR3 in DNA: TGTGCCATCAGTGAGTATGGGGGTGGTACATACGAGCAGTACTTC. It is translated as CAISEYGGGTYEQYF.

Many counts were recorded for this clonotype. Germline is not matched at one junction end, which may reflect a read error. The V gene is TRBV6-1, the J gene TRBJ1-5; D unclear. Germline V gene sequence: CDR1 MNHNS, CDR2 SASEGT. This CDR3 is built from 16 residues. In DNA form, the CDR3 reads TGTGCCAGCACGGCGGGCAGGCCGCGTAGAAATCTGCCCCAGCATTTT. Translation: CASTAGRPRRNLPQHF.